One T cell receptor beta chain is described in this entry. It was cDNA, reverse transcribed from extracted RNA, that served as the sequencing template. Measured with immunoSEQ multiplex PCR; TCRdb has only the in-frame clones, and not every one. The table shows 150,000 or so clones, with around 86% occurring only once. The source of the sample is a study of CD8+ T cells in alopecia areata. This CDR3 comprises 13 residues. V lost 2 bases and J lost 5, with 7 bases in between. The V gene's germline CDR1 is SEHNR and CDR2 FQNEAQ (reference sequence). In alopecia areata patients, both lesional scalp punch biopsies and peripheral blood were collected.

The clonotype was recovered from a human donor with alopecia areata. The chain is built from TRBV7-9 and TRBJ2-1, with unresolved D. The sequenced sample was CD8+ T cells sorted from blood, obtained at week 0. The CDR3 spells CASSLYRDNEQFF. As DNA, the CDR3 is TGTGCCAGCAGCTTATATCGTGACAATGAGCAGTTCTTC.